This T cell receptor (beta chain) derives from a study of blood T cells in healthy people across ages. V was clipped by 6 bases and J by 0 bases; unmatched bases: 14. In germline, CDR1 is MNHEY, CDR2 SVGEGT. The CDR3 totals 18 residues. On this clonotype itself: The antigen remains unidentified.

Total RNA was isolated from each sample in quantities of at least 5.5 micrograms. Combining a sample-barcoded 5' primer with a J-beta primer mix, a second PCR ran for about 6 to 11 cycles. At least 2.5 million CDR3-containing paired-end reads were obtained per sample. One entry per CDR3 protein results from TCRdb running MiXCR on the 5' RACE reads. Of 790,000 or so distinct CDR3 sequences listed, just over 55% are singletons. Overall study findings and caveats: Not knowing donor CMV status may have confounded expanded clonotype changes. When set beside aged donors, long-lived donors presented more naive CD4+ cells and higher diversity.

The sequence derives from a man in his forties in good health. Material: blood. The J gene is TRBJ1-2, the V gene TRBV6-2 or TRBV6-3; 9 bases align to TRBD1. This CDR3 is CASRPDRGSPLANYGYTF. In DNA form, the CDR3 reads TGTGCCAGCAGGCCGGACAGGGGCTCGCCCTTAGCTAACTATGGCTACACCTTC.